The sequence of this T cell receptor (beta chain) was determined in a study of glioma-infiltrating T cells. TCR alpha and beta CDR3 regions were amplified from RNA using iRepertoire nested multiplex PCR. One-step reverse transcription and amplification started from around 100-400 ng of tissue mRNA or PBMC total RNA. TCRdb called the multiplex PCR reads again in MiXCR, with one record for every CDR3 protein. The table records around 93,000 distinct CDR3 sequences, approximately 39% of them present only once. Concerning this clonotype itself: Antigen unknown. A much larger clone differs by one base, so this may be a read error.

Notes on the study in general: Tissue-blood divergence was below expectation in non-neoplastic patients, above in gliomas. Only very few CDR3 sequences appeared in both tissue and blood.

The sequence came from a human donor with low-grade glioma or glioblastoma, undergoing nonglioma brain surgery, or in good health (not recorded which). Sequences were obtained from glioma tissue, nonneoplastic brain tissue, or PBMCs (not recorded which).

The chain's CDR3 is CASRSTKSGSTIYF. The CDR3 nucleotides are TGTGCCAGCAGGAGTACTAAGTCTGGAAGCACCATATATTTT. The chain employs TRBV12-3 or TRBV12-4 and TRBJ1-3; D gene uncertain. The CDR3 spans 14 residues.